This T cell receptor (beta chain) was recorded in a study of CXCR3-negative and CXCR3-positive naive CD8 T cells. The V gene's germline CDR1 is MDHEN and CDR2 SYDVKM. The CDR3 totals 11 residues. Points on this clonotype: Its antigen is currently unknown.

Study-level findings and limits: CXCR3-negative naive cells had less hydrophobic TRB CDR3s than did CXCR3-positive naive cells.

Each TRB cDNA library was prepared by 5' RACE (with UMI labels). No DNA is given; TCRdb re-called the 5' RACE reads and lists each CDR3 protein once. This sample's table has 50,000 to 65,000 distinct CDR3 sequences. The sequencing input was naive CXCR3+ CD8+ T cells from blood. Subset defined: CD45RO-CCR7+CD27+CD95- naive CD8+ T cells expressing CXCR3 (TNR3+). The chain recombines TRBV28 with TRBJ1-5. The sequence was collected from a human donor in good health. Some clones in this sample may be carry-over from other donors' samples. The CDR3 sequence: CASSWDQPQHF.